This T cell receptor (beta chain) was captured by sequencing in a study of blood T cell repertoires in COVID-19. Whole-study context: Collection of acute and convalescent COVID-19 samples took place in the United States, Italy and Spain. Nucleic acid was either cDNA or gDNA, and it came from T cells, B-cell-depleted T cells, or PBMCs.

Methods used by the authors: From reference gene primer amplification, estimates of nucleated cell counts were derived. The table came from immunoSEQ multiplex PCR; TCRdb's copy has only in-frame clones and leaves some out. V and J calls and clone size are as listed in that table; D and trimming were resolved from the DNA. The sample has about 53,000 clones, roughly 79% seen once; the top ten hold 14%. Deletions cut 2 bases from V and 6 bases from J, with 19 bases between. The CDR3 runs 15 residues. From germline, CDR1 is GTSNPN and CDR2 SVGIG (reference sequence). This chain joins TRBV30 and TRBJ1-2, with D perhaps matching TRBD1 (6 bases). The sequencing input was peripheral blood. The sequence came from a human donor in a cohort sampled during active COVID-19. The CDR3 DNA sequence: TGTGCCTGGAGTAAGAGCGCAGGGGCCACAGATGGCTACACCTTC. Translated, it gives CAWSKSAGATDGYTF.